One sample yielded the 8 T cell receptor beta chains listed below, sequenced in a study of Ad26.COV2.S vaccination and SARS-CoV-2 variants. Treatment reported: roughly 18 received Ad26.COV2.S at low or high dose, single or two shots; a few received placebo; per-sample allocation not given. Sampling took place 63 days after the first vaccine or placebo injection. Assay used: immunoSEQ multiplex PCR; TCRdb lists only in-frame clones, some missing. The data hold 300,000 to 400,000 clones, with approximately 86% observed a single time. The sample consisted of peripheral blood, taken in a trial of Ad26.COV2.S vaccine versus placebo. The receptors shown here come from a person aged 18-60 years who received the Ad26.COV2.S COVID-19 vaccine or a placebo.

The chain couples TRBV7-9 to TRBJ2-7, with TRBD2 matching over 7 bases. The CDR3 spans 15 residues. Germline lookup yields CDR1 SEHNR and CDR2 FQNEAQ (reference sequence). Germline trimming cut 1 base from V and 3 bases from J; bases unmatched to any gene: 6. Here the CDR3 reads CASSLDGGTYYEQYF. CDR3 nucleotide sequence: TGTGCCAGCAGCTTAGACGGGGGGACCTACTACGAGCAGTACTTC. The full variable domain, in which reference TRBV7-9 and TRBJ2-7 provide the parts outside the CDR3, is DTGVSQNPRHKITKRGQNVTFRCDPISEHNRLYWYRQTLGQGPEFLTYFQNEAQLEKSRLLSDRFSAERPKGSFSTLEIQRTEQGDSAMYLCASSLDGGTYYEQYFGPGTRLTVT.

A single count supports this clone. The gene calls are TRBV28 and TRBJ1-2; TRBD1 aligns across 8 bases. V lost 8 bases to trimming and J lost 7 bases; unmatched junction nucleotides: 12. The CDR3 length is 14 residues. The germline CDR1 and CDR2 sequences are MDHEN and SYDVKM. For the CDR3, the DNA is TGTGCCAGCGGTAAAGGACAGGGAGCGGCTGGCTACACCTTC. It encodes CASGKGQGAAGYTF.

The chain links TRBV25-1 to TRBJ1-4, with a possible D match to TRBD1 (5 bases). The CDR3 is 15 amino acids. Trimming took off 1 base at V and 7 bases at J, with 13 bases between the two ends. Per germline, CDR1 MGHDK and CDR2 SYGVNS. In DNA, the CDR3 is TGTGCCAGCAGTGAATGGCAGGGCTCGGGTGAAAAACTGTTTTTT. Translated: CASSEWQGSGEKLFF.

The V call is TRBV7-2, the J call TRBJ2-3, with TRBD2 matching over 7 bases. J gave up 3 bases and V 1 base, and 4 bases lay outside the gene matches. This CDR3 region has 15 residues. Germline CDR1 and CDR2: SGHTA and FQGNSA. The CDR3: CASSLVGGDTDTQYF. Written as DNA, the CDR3 is TGTGCCAGCAGCTTAGTTGGGGGGGATACAGATACGCAGTATTTT.

V is TRBV4-3 and J is TRBJ2-6, with D unresolved. Germline lookup yields CDR1 LGHNA and CDR2 YSLEER. This CDR3 has 15 residues. V gave up 6 bases and J gave up 2 bases, with 11 bases separating them. The CDR3 nucleotides are TGCGCCAGCAGTTCTCAGACCACTGGGGCCAACGTCCTGACTTTC. Its translation: CASSSQTTGANVLTF.

The rearrangement links TRBV5-8 to TRBJ2-5; 8 nucleotides match TRBD1. Trimming removed 4 bases from V and 5 bases from J; junction bases left unmatched: 13. CDR3 length: 16 amino acids. CDR1 and CDR2 from the germline V gene are SGHTS and YDEGEE. DNA for the CDR3: TGTGCCAGCAGCCTTGGACTCGACAGGGGCGTCGAGACCCAGTACTTC. As protein: CASSLGLDRGVETQYF. Supplemented by reference TRBV5-8 and TRBJ2-5, the full variable domain reads EAGVTQSPTHLIKTRGQQATLRCSPISGHTSVYWYQQALGLGLQFLLWYDEGEERNRGNFPPRFSGRQFPNYSSELNVNALELEDSALYLCASSLGLDRGVETQYFGPGTRLLVL.

Details on this clone: Sequence at one end of the junction differs from germline and may be a read error. The CDR3 region is CASSLGATAGNTIYF. CDR3 coding DNA: TGTGCTAGCAGCTTAGGGGCGACGGCTGGAAACACCATATATTTT. The genes are TRBV7-7 and TRBJ1-3; a possible D gene is TRBD1 (5 bases). Germline V lookup: CDR1 SSHAT, CDR2 FNYEAQ (reference sequence). There are 15 residues in the CDR3.

The gene calls are TRBV9 and TRBJ2-7; 7 bases map to TRBD1. This CDR3 is 14 amino acids long. Germline CDR1 and CDR2: SGDLS and YYNGEE. J was trimmed by 2 bases and V by 3 bases; bases with no gene match: 5. The CDR3 loop reads CASSGTGDTYEQYF. Written as DNA, the CDR3 is TGTGCCAGCAGCGGTACAGGGGATACCTACGAGCAGTACTTC.